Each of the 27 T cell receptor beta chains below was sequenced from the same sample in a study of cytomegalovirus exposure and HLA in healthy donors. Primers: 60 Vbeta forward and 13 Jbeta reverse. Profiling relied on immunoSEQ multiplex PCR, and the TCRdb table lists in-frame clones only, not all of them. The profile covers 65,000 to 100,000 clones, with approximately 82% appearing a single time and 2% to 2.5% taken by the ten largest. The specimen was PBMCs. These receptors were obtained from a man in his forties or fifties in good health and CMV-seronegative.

The CDR3 nucleotides read TGTGCCAGCCTCGGGATAGACAACACCGGGGAGCTGTTTTTT. This gives the protein CASLGIDNTGELFF. The V call is TRBV7-9, the J call TRBJ2-2; perhaps TRBD2 as D (5 bases). Trimming shortened V by 8 bases and J by 2 bases, and 12 bases separated the two germline ends. CDR1 is SEHNR and CDR2 is FQNEAQ in the germline V gene (reference sequence). The CDR3 spans 14 residues.

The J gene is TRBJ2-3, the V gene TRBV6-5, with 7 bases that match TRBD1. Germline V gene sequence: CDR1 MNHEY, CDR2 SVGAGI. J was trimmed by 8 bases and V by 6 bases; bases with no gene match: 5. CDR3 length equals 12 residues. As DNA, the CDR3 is TGTGCCAGCAGCCCAACAGGGGCTACGCAGTATTTT. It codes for CASSPTGATQYF.

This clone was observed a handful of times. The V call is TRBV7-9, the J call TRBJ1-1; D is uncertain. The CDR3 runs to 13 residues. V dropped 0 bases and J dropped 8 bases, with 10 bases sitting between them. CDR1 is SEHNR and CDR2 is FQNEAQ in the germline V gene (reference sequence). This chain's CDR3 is CASSLASGREAFF. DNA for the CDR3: TGTGCCAGCAGCTTAGCGTCGGGGAGAGAAGCTTTCTTT.

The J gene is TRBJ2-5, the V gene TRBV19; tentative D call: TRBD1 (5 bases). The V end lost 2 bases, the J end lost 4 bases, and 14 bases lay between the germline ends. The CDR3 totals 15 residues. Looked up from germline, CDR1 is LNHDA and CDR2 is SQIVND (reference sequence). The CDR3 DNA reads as TGTGCCAGTAGTATATGGGAAACAGGCAGAGAGACCCAGTACTTC. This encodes CASSIWETGRETQYF.

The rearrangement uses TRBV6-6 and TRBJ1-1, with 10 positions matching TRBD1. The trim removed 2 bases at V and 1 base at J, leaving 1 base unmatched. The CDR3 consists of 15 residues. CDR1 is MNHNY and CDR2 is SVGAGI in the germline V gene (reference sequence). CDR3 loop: CASSYDRGPNTEAFF. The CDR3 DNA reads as TGTGCCAGCAGTTACGACAGGGGGCCGAACACTGAAGCTTTCTTT.

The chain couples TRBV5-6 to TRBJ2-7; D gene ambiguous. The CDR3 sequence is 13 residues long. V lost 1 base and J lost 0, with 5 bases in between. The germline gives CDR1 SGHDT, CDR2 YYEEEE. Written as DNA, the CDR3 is TGTGCCAGCAGCTTGAGCAACTCCTACGAGCAGTACTTC. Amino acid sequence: CASSLSNSYEQYF.

As DNA, the CDR3 is TGTGCCAGCAGCCCTAGCGGGTACAGCTACGAGCAGTACTTC. This translates into CASSPSGYSYEQYF. The V gene is TRBV7-8, the J gene TRBJ2-7; 8 bases fit TRBD2. Germline CDR1 and CDR2: SGHVS and FQNEAQ. Losses at the gene ends were 5 bases for V and 3 bases for J; bases not matched to a gene: 6. This CDR3 is built from 14 residues.

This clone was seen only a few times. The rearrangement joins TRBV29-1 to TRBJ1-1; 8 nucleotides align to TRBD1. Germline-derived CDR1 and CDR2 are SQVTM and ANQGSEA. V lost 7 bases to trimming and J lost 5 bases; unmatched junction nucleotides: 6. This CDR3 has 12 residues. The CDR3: CSGGQGGTEAFF. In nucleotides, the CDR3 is TGCAGCGGCGGACAGGGTGGAACTGAAGCTTTCTTT.

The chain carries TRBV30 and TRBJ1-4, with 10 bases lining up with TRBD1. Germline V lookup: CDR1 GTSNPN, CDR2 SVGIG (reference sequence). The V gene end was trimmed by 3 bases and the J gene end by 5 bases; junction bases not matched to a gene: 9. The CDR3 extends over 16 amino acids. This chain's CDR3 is CAWRVGTGERNEKLFF. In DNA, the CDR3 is TGTGCCTGGAGGGTAGGGACAGGGGAGAGGAATGAAAAACTGTTTTTT.

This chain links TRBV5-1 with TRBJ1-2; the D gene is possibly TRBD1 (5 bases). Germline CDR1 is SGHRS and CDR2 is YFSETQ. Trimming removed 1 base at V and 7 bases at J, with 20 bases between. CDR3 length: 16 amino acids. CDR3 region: CASSLTFKGREGGYTF. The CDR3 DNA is TGCGCCAGCAGCTTGACCTTCAAGGGGCGAGAAGGTGGCTACACCTTC.

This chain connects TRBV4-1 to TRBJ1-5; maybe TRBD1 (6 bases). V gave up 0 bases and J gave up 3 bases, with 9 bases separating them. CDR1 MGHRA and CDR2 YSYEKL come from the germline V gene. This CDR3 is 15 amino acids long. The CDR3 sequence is CASSQDRTVNQPQHF. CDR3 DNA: TGCGCCAGCAGCCAAGACCGGACAGTCAATCAGCCCCAGCATTTT.

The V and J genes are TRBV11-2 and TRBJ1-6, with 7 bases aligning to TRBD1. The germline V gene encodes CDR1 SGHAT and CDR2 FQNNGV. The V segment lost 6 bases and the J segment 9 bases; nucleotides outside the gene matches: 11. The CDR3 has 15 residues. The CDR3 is CASSSGQEGASPLHF. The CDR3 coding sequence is TGTGCCAGCAGTTCCGGACAGGAAGGGGCTTCACCCCTCCACTTT.

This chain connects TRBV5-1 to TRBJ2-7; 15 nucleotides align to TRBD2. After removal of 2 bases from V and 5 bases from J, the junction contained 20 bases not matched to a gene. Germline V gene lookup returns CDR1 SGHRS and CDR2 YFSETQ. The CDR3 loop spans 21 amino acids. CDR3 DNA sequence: TGCGCCAGCAGCTTCCAACCACCAAACCTGGGACTAGCGGGAGGAAAACACGAGCAGTACTTC. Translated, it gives CASSFQPPNLGLAGGKHEQYF.

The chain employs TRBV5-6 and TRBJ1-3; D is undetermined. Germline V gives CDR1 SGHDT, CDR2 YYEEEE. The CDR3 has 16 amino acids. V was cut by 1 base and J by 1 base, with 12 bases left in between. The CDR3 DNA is TGTGCCAGCAGCTTGCCCGGGGTGGTTTCTGGAAACACCATATATTTT. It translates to CASSLPGVVSGNTIYF.

In DNA, the CDR3 is TGTGCCAGCAGCCAAGTTGCGGGCCCTTACAATGAGCAGTTCTTC. This codes for CASSQVAGPYNEQFF. This sequence joins TRBV4-2 and TRBJ2-1; D perhaps matches TRBD2 (5 bases). Germline V CDR1 and CDR2: LGHNA, YNFKEQ. V was shortened by 1 base and J by 4 bases, with 11 bases between the two germline ends. This CDR3 is built from 15 residues.

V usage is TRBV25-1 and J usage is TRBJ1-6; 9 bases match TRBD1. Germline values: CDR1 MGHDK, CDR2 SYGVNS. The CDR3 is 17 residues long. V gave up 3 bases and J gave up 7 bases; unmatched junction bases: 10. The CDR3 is CASSEMRSGTGNSPLHF. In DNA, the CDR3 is TGTGCCAGCAGTGAGATGCGTTCCGGGACAGGGAATTCACCCCTCCACTTT. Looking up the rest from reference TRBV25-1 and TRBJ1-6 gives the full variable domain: EADIYQTPRYLVIGTGKKITLECSQTMGHDKMYWYQQDPGMELHLIHYSYGVNSTEKGDLSSESTVSRIRTEHFPLTLESARPSHTSQYLCASSEMRSGTGNSPLHFGNGTRLTVT.

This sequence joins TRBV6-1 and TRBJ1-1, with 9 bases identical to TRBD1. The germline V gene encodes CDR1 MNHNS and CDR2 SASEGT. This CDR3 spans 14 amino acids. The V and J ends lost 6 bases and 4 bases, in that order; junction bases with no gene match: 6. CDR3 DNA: TGTGCCAGCAGGGGACAGGGAGGTATCACTGAAGCTTTCTTT. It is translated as CASRGQGGITEAFF.

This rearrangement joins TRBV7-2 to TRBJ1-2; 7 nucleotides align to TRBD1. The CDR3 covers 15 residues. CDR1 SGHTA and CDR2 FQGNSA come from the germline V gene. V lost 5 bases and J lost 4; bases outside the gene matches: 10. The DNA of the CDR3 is TGTGCCAGCAGCGAGACTGACAGGGACTCCTATGGCTACACCTTC. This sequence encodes CASSETDRDSYGYTF.

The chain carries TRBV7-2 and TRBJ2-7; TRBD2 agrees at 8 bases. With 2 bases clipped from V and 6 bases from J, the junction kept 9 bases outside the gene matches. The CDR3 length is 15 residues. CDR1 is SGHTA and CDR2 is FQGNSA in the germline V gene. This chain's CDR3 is CASSLFFREGSEQYF. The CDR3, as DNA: TGTGCCAGCAGCTTATTTTTCCGGGAGGGGAGCGAGCAGTACTTC. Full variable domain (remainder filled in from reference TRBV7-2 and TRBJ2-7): GAGVSQSPSNKVTEKGKDVELRCDPISGHTALYWYRQSLGQGLEFLIYFQGNSAPDKSGLPSDRFSAERTGGSVSTLTIQRTQQEDSAVYLCASSLFFREGSEQYFGPGTRLTVT.

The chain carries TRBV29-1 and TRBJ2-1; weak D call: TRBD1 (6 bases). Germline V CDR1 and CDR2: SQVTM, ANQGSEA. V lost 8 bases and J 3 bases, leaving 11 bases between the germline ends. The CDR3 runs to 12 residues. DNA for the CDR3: TGCAGCATAGACAGGTTCTACAATGAGCAGTTCTTC. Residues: CSIDRFYNEQFF.

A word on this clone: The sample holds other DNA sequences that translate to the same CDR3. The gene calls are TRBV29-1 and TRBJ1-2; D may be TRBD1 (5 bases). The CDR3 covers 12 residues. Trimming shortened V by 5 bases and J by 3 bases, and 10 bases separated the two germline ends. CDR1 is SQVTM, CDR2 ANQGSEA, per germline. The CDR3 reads CSVSQGDYGYTF. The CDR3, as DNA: TGCAGCGTTTCTCAGGGCGACTATGGCTACACCTTC.

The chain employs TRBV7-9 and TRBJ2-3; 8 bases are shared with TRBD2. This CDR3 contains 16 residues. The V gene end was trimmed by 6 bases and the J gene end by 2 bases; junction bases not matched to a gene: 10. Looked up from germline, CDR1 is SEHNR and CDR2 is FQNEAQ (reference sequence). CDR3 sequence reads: CASSRSGSLNTDTQYF. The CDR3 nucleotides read TGTGCCAGCAGTAGGAGCGGGAGTCTAAACACAGATACGCAGTATTTT.

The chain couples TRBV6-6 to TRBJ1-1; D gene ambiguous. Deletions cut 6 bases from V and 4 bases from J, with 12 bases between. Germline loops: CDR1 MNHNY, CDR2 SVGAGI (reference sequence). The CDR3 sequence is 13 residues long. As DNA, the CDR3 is TGTGCCAGCAGCCAGGCGTCATCCACTGAAGCTTTCTTT. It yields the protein CASSQASSTEAFF.

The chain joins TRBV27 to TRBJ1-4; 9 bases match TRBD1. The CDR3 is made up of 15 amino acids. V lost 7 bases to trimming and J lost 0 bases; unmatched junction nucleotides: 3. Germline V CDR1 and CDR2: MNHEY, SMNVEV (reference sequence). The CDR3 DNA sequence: TGTGCCAGCAAACAGGGGGCATCAACTAATGAAAAACTGTTTTTT. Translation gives CASKQGASTNEKLFF. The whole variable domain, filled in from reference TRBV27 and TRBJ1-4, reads EAQVTQNPRYLITVTGKKLTVTCSQNMNHEYMSWYRQDPGLGLRQIYYSMNVEVTDKGDVPEGYKVSRKEKRNFPLILESPSPNQTSLYFCASKQGASTNEKLFFGSGTQLSVL.

CDR3 bases: TGTGCCAGCAGTGTCCAGGGCGGCACTGAAGCTTTCTTT. Amino acids: CASSVQGGTEAFF. This chain connects TRBV2 to TRBJ1-1, with TRBD1 as a possible D gene (5 bases). The germline V gene has CDR1 SNHLY and CDR2 FYNNEI. The CDR3 extends over 13 amino acids. The germline V and J ends were trimmed by 4 bases and 4 bases, with 10 bases remaining between them.

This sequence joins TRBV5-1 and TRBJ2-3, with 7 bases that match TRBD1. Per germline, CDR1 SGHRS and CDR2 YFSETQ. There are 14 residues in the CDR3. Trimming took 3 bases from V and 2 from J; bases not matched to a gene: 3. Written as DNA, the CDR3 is TGCGCCAGCAGCTCCGGACAGGACACAGATACGCAGTATTTT. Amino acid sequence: CASSSGQDTDTQYF.

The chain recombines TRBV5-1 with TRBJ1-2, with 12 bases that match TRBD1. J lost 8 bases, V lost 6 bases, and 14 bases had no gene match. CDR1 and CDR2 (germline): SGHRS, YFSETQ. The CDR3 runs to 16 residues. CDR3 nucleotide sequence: TGCGCCAGCACACCCGGACCGGGACAGGGGGCAATAGGCTACACCTTC. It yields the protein CASTPGPGQGAIGYTF.